This T cell receptor beta chain came from a study of molecular identifiers for immune sequencing clone quantification. This clonotype was found many times. In TCRdb, the PCR reads were re-called with MiXCR into one record per CDR3 protein. Among just under 650,000 distinct CDR3 sequences, nearly 20% were seen once, and the ten largest hold under 0.95%. Sequenced input: naive CD8+ T cells from blood, with Jurkat cell RNA spiked in. Stated subset: FACS-sorted CD8+CD4-CCR7+CD45RA+ naive T cells. The receptor was derived from a human donor in good health. Some libraries in this study had Jurkat cell RNA spiked in.

The DNA of the CDR3 is TGCGCCAGCAGTGAGTCGAAAGGAAACACTGAAGCTTTCTTT. Translation gives CASSESKGNTEAFF. The genes are TRBV10-2 and TRBJ1-1; D remains ambiguous. The V and J ends lost 0 bases and 2 bases respectively, with 7 bases between them. CDR1 is WSHSY and CDR2 is SAAADI in the germline V gene. CDR3 length equals 14 residues.